One and the same sample provided the 14 T cell receptor beta chains below, sequenced in a study of T-cell reconstitution after alpha-beta-depleted transplantation in children (dated by TCRdb to about 2016). The library was made by PCR. The run used an Illumina HiSeq 2500. Molecular barcoding was employed in the preparation of TCR libraries, with unique molecular identifiers being used to normalize TCRbeta repertoire quantification. TCRdb ran its own pipeline on the public reads, namely fastp trimming at Q25 and MiXCR clone calling, and kept in-frame beta chains. Duplicate CDR3 protein sequences are folded into a single record with the most common DNA and genes. This sample has some 250,000 distinct CDR3 sequences in its table, and 9.5% to 15% of those were observed once. The ten largest account for roughly 2.8% of the sample. The specimen was PBMCs from the stem cell graft donor, collected from the stem cell graft. The receptors derive from a human donor who donated a stem cell graft to a child with acute lymphoblastic leukemia.

This clonotype was picked up many times. The J gene is TRBJ1-5, the V gene TRBV28, with D unclear. V lost 5 bases to trimming and J lost 5 bases, with 13 bases between them. CDR1 and CDR2 (germline): MDHEN, SYDVKM. This CDR3 is built from 14 residues. CDR3 coding DNA: TGTGCCAGCAGTCCCCGGACCGGGTATCAGCCCCAGCATTTT. Translation gives CASSPRTGYQPQHF.

This chain links TRBV18 with TRBJ1-1; maybe TRBD1 (6 bases). Trimming cost V 0 bases and J 5 bases, with 19 bases left between them. Germline lookup yields CDR1 KGHSH and CDR2 LQKENI. There are 17 residues in the CDR3. As DNA, the CDR3 is TGTGCCAGCTCACCACCAAGGGGGGGCGCAGGTTGGACTGAAGCTTTCTTT. Amino acids: CASSPPRGGAGWTEAFF. Full variable domain (rest looked up from reference TRBV18 and TRBJ1-1): NAGVMQNPRHLVRRRGQEARLRCSPMKGHSHVYWYRQLPEEGLKFMVYLQKENIIDESGMPKERFSAEFPKEGPSILRIQQVVRGDSAAYFCASSPPRGGAGWTEAFFGQGTRLTVV.

This clonotype was counted ten times or more. The chain uses TRBV9 and TRBJ2-1; D is uncertain. The CDR3 runs 13 residues. The germline V gene has CDR1 SGDLS and CDR2 YYNGEE. Trimming took off 0 bases at V and 4 bases at J, with 5 bases between the two ends. In DNA, the CDR3 is TGTGCCAGCAGCGTAGATGTTTACAATGAGCAGTTCTTC. It specifies CASSVDVYNEQFF.

This clonotype was counted ten times or more. The rearrangement joins TRBV6-5 to TRBJ2-2, with a tentative D call TRBD1 (5 bases). Looked up from germline, CDR1 is MNHEY and CDR2 is SVGAGI. The CDR3 runs 12 residues. The V end lost 2 bases, the J end lost 7 bases, and 5 bases lay between the germline ends. The CDR3 is CASSYRGGELFF. The CDR3 DNA sequence: TGTGCCAGCAGTTACAGGGGCGGGGAGCTGTTTTTT.

This clonotype appeared many times. The CDR3 DNA is TGTGCCAGCAGCTCCCGGCGAGATGAGCAGTTCTTC. Translating it yields CASSSRRDEQFF. The chain uses TRBV28 and TRBJ2-1; D unclear. The CDR3 extends over 12 amino acids. The germline CDR1 and CDR2 sequences are MDHEN and SYDVKM. Trimming pared 6 bases from V and 8 bases from J, leaving 11 bases between.

This clonotype was counted at least ten times. The chain employs TRBV10-3 and TRBJ1-1; no reliable D call. Trimming shortened V by 1 base and J by 0 bases, and 9 bases separated the two germline ends. Germline CDR1 and CDR2: ENHRY and SYGVKD. The CDR3 is 15 amino acids. The CDR3 DNA follows: TGTGCCATCAGTGAGTGGACGGGAATGAACACTGAAGCTTTCTTT. Its translation is CAISEWTGMNTEAFF.

This clonotype was recorded many times. The chain is built from TRBV24-1 and TRBJ2-1; no firm D call. This CDR3 contains 14 residues. Germline V gene sequence: CDR1 KGHDR, CDR2 SFDVKD. V was trimmed by 3 bases and J by 7 bases, leaving 12 bases between them. CDR3 sequence: CATSDRTERNEQFF. CDR3 coding DNA: TGTGCCACCAGTGATAGAACTGAGCGAAATGAGCAGTTCTTC.

The chain joins TRBV7-3 to TRBJ2-7; D unclear. V was shortened by 0 bases and J by 7 bases, with 10 bases between the two germline ends. The CDR3 is 13 residues long. In germline, CDR1 is SGHTA, CDR2 FQGTGA. The CDR3 nucleotides read TGTGCCAGCAGCTTAACTGGTCCTAGGGAGCAGTACTTC. Translation: CASSLTGPREQYF.

In this sample, this clonotype turned up many times. The chain uses TRBV28 and TRBJ2-4; 7 bases are a match to TRBD2. This CDR3 is built from 16 residues. J was trimmed by 1 base and V by 3 bases; bases with no gene match: 6. The germline gives CDR1 MDHEN, CDR2 SYDVKM. The CDR3, as DNA: TGTGCCAGCAGTTTTCGGGGGGATTGGGCCAAAAACATTCAGTACTTC. Its translation: CASSFRGDWAKNIQYF. Complete variable domain (other parts from reference TRBV28 and TRBJ2-4): DVKVTQSSRYLVKRTGEKVFLECVQDMDHENMFWYRQDPGLGLRLIYFSYDVKMKEKGDIPEGYSVSREKKERFSLILESASTNQTSMYLCASSFRGDWAKNIQYFGAGTRLSVL.

With regard to this clonotype: A much larger clone lies one base from this, so it may be a read error. V usage is TRBV5-1 and J usage is TRBJ2-1; D not certain. Per the germline V gene, CDR1 is SGHRS and CDR2 is YFSETQ. V was pared by 2 bases and J by 3 bases, with 12 bases between. CDR3 length equals 15 residues. For the CDR3, the DNA is TGCGCCAGCAGCTTTGCCGAGACTTTCTACAATGAGCAGTTCTTC. Translated: CASSFAETFYNEQFF.

In its sample, this clonotype was seen many times. This chain connects TRBV6-5 to TRBJ1-4; no definite D call. Per the germline V gene, CDR1 is MNHEY and CDR2 is SVGAGI. The CDR3 length is 16 residues. Trimming took off 2 bases at V and 0 bases at J, with 10 bases between the two ends. The chain's CDR3 is CASSYQAFATNEKLFF. The CDR3 DNA is TGTGCCAGCAGTTACCAAGCCTTTGCAACTAATGAAAAACTGTTTTTT.

The chain recombines TRBV20-1 with TRBJ2-5, with a tentative D call TRBD2 (5 bases). Germline V gives CDR1 DFQATT, CDR2 SNEGSKA (reference sequence). This CDR3 is built from 14 residues. The V gene lost 3 bases and the J gene lost 1 base, with 12 bases spanning the gap. As DNA, the CDR3 is TGCAGTGCTAGTGGCCGACTACTCCAAGAGACCCAGTACTTC. This translates into CSASGRLLQETQYF.

This clonotype was recorded at least ten times. The chain recombines TRBV7-9 with TRBJ1-2, with D perhaps TRBD1 (5 bases). The CDR3 runs 13 residues. CDR1 and CDR2 (germline): SEHNR, FQNEAQ (reference sequence). Trimming took off 5 bases at V and 6 bases at J, with 13 bases between the two ends. CDR3 sequence reads: CASSVKGVDGYTF. The CDR3 nucleotides are TGTGCCAGCAGCGTAAAAGGGGTCGATGGCTACACCTTC.

This clonotype was counted at least ten times. The chain employs TRBV3-1 and TRBJ1-1; D is ambiguous. Germline CDR1 LGHDT, CDR2 YNNKEL (reference sequence). The V end was cut by 1 base, the J end by 0 bases, with 15 bases between. The CDR3 runs to 17 residues. The CDR3 DNA is TGTGCCAGCAGCCAAGTCCCTCGGACGGGGATGAACACTGAAGCTTTCTTT. It yields the protein CASSQVPRTGMNTEAFF.